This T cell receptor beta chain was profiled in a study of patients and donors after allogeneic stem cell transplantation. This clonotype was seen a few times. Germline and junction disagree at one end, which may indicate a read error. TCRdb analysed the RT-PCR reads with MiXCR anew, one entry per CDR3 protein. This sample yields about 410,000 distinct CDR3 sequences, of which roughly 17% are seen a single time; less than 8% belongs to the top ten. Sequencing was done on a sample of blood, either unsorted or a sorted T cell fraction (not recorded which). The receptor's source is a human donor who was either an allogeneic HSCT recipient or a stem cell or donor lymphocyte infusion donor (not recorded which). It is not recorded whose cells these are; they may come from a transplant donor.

CDR3 DNA sequence: TGTGCCAGCATTGAACTGACGGCCTACGAGCAGTACTTC. As protein: CASIELTAYEQYF. The V call is TRBV2, the J call TRBJ2-7; the D is unclear. Germline V gene sequence: CDR1 SNHLY, CDR2 FYNNEI. The CDR3 length is 13 residues. Combining the CDR3 with reference TRBV2 and TRBJ2-7 gives the whole variable domain EPEVTQTPSHQVTQMGQEVILRCVPISNHLYFYWYRQILGQKVEFLVSFYNNEISEKSEIFDDQFSVERPDGSNFTLKIRSTKLEDSAMYFCASIELTAYEQYFGPGTRLTVT.